This T cell receptor (beta chain) was identified in a study of shared clonotypes between healthy human individuals. Study observations and caveats: The study generally estimated greater richness for naive than memory subsets.

Germline values: CDR1 LNHDA, CDR2 SQIVND (reference sequence). The CDR3 is 17 residues long. V gave up 0 bases and J gave up 1 base, with 14 bases separating them. Profiled with immunoSEQ multiplex PCR; TCRdb holds only in-frame clones, not every one. Of about 1.5 million clones in the sample, 98% were seen once. On this clone itself: Its antigen remains unknown.

The sequenced material came from naive CD4+ T cells sorted from blood. Subset indicated: CD45RA+ positively selected. The chain joins TRBV19 to TRBJ2-3; no firm D call. The sequence was obtained from a man aged 30 to 45 in good health. CDR3 DNA: TGTGCCAGTAGTATAGATCTTCAAAAGCCGGGCACAGATACGCAGTATTTT. The encoded protein is CASSIDLQKPGTDTQYF. Together with reference TRBV19 and TRBJ2-3, the CDR3 gives the full variable domain: DGGITQSPKYLFRKEGQNVTLSCEQNLNHDAMYWYRQDPGQGLRLIYYSQIVNDFQKGDIAEGYSVSREKKESFPLTVTSAQKNPTAFYLCASSIDLQKPGTDTQYFGPGTRLTVL.